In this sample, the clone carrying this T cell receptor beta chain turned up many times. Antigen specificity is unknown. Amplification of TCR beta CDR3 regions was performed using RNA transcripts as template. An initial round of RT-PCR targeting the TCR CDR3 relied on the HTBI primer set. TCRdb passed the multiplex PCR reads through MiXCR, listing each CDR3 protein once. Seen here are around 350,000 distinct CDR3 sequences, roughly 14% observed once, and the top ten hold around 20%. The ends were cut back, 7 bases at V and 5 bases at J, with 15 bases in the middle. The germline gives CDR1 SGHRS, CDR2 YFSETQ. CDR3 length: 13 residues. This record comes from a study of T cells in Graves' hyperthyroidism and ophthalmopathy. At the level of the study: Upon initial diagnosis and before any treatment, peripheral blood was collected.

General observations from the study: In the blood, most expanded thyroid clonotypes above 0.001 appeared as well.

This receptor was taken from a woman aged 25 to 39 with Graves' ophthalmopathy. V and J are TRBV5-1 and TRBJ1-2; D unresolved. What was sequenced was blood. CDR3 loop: CASGVGTVYGYTF. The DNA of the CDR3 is TGCGCCAGCGGGGTCGGCACGGTGTATGGCTACACCTTC.